This T cell receptor beta chain was sequenced in a study of blood T cell repertoires in COVID-19. Study-level background: Sites across the United States, Italy and Spain contributed samples from acute and convalescent COVID-19.

In the original processing: Estimated nucleated cell counts came from reference gene primer amplification. Clones were sequenced by immunoSEQ multiplex PCR, and TCRdb holds only the in-frame ones, with some missing. V and J calls and clone size are those listed in that table; D and trimming were worked out from the DNA. The repertoire holds 90,000 to 120,000 clones, 60% to 85% seen once, with roughly 4% in the top ten. V lost 8 bases and J lost 0; bases outside the gene matches: 3. CDR1 is SEHNR, CDR2 FQNEAQ, per germline (reference sequence). The CDR3 length is 13 residues. This clone was counted only a few times.

Material: peripheral blood. V gene TRBV7-9 combines with J gene TRBJ1-1, with TRBD1 matching 7 bases. The sequence derives from an older man with acute or convalescent COVID-19. The CDR3 bases are TGTGCCAGCGAGGGACAGATGAACACTGAAGCTTTCTTT. Residues: CASEGQMNTEAFF.